In this sample, the clone carrying this T cell receptor beta chain turned up many times. Its antigen remains unidentified. This sample stems from a study of post-analysis software for immune sequencing data. Regarding the study as a whole: Among multiple sclerosis patients, normalized Chao1 diversity was significantly below that of controls. Comparison of patients with controls showed about 5 TRBV segments more frequent in patients, TRBV5-6, TRBV5-1 and TRBV20-1 among them.

Trimming shortened V by 4 bases and J by 5 bases, and 6 bases separated the two germline ends. CDR1 and CDR2 from the germline V gene are SGHRS and YFSETQ. The CDR3 is made up of 11 amino acids. Prepared libraries of TCR beta cDNA carried unique molecular identifiers. TCRdb reprocessed the PCR reads via MiXCR and lists one record per CDR3 protein. Among around 260,000 distinct CDR3 sequences listed, 36% were seen once. The TCR comes from a girl aged 5 to 17 with multiple sclerosis. The specimen was blood. V and J are TRBV5-1 and TRBJ2-5, with D maybe TRBD1 (6 bases). The CDR3 sequence is CASSTGETQYF. As DNA, the CDR3 is TGCGCCAGCAGCACAGGGGAGACCCAGTACTTC.